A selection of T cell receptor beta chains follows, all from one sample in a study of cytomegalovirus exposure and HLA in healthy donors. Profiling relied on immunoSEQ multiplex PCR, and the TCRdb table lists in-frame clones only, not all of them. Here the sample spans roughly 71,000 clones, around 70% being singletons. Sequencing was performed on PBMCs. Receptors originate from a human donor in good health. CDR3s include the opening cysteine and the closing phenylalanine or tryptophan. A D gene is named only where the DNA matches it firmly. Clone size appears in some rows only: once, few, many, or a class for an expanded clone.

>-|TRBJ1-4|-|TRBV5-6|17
CASSLIREGSRNEKLFF
TGTGCCAGCAGCTTGATCCGGGAGGGCAGTAGGAATGAAAAACTGTTTTTT
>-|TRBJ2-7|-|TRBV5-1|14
CASSLGADGYEQYF
TGCGCCAGCAGCTTGGGTGCCGACGGGTACGAGCAGTACTTC
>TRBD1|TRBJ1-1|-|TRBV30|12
CAGGTDFTEAFF
TGTGCCGGGGGGACAGACTTCACTGAAGCTTTCTTT
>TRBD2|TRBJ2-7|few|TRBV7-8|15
CASSLQLAPRYEQYF
TGTGCCAGCAGCTTACAACTAGCGCCACGCTACGAGCAGTACTTC
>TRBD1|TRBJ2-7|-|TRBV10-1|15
CASSESRTGVYEQYF
TGCGCCAGCAGTGAGTCCCGGACAGGGGTCTACGAGCAGTACTTC
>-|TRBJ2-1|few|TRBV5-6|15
CASTWGASGYNEQFF
TGTGCCAGCACCTGGGGGGCTAGCGGTTACAATGAGCAGTTCTTC
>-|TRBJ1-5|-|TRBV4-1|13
CASSQERDQPQHF
TGCGCCAGCAGCCAAGAGAGGGATCAGCCCCAGCATTTT
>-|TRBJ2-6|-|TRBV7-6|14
CASSLEPGANVLTF
TGTGCCAGCAGCTTAGAGCCTGGGGCCAACGTCCTGACTTTC
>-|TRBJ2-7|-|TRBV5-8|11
CASSLINEQYF
TGTGCCAGCAGCTTGATTAACGAGCAGTACTTC
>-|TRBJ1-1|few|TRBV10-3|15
CAISEPGGLGTEAFF
TGTGCCATCAGTGAGCCCGGGGGACTTGGGACTGAAGCTTTCTTT
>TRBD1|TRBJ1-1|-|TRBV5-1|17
CASSLGNRGTMNTEAFF
TGCGCCAGCAGCTTGGGGAACAGGGGGACCATGAACACTGAAGCTTTCTTT
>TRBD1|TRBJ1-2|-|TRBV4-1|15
CASSPTGEGNYGYTF
TGCGCCAGCAGCCCGACAGGGGAGGGAAACTATGGCTACACCTTC
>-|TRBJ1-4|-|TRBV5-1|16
CASSLTGSATNEKLFF
TGCGCCAGCAGCTTGACAGGGTCAGCAACTAATGAAAAACTGTTTTTT
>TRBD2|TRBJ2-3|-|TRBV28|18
CASSLSGTSGRRADTQYF
TGTGCCAGCAGTTTATCGGGGACTAGCGGGAGGAGGGCAGATACGCAGTATTTT
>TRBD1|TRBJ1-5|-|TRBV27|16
CASSLMGQGRNQPQHF
TGTGCCAGCAGTTTAATGGGACAGGGGAGAAATCAGCCCCAGCATTTT
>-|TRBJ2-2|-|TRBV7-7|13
CASSPLTVGELFF
TGTGCCAGCAGCCCCTTGACAGTCGGGGAGCTGTTTTTT
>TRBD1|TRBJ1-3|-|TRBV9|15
CASSAGGVYGSTIYF
TGTGCCAGCAGCGCAGGGGGCGTGTATGGCAGCACCATATATTTT
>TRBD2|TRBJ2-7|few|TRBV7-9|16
CASSLVGGLAGGEQYF
TGTGCCAGCAGCTTAGTGGGGGGACTAGCGGGTGGGGAGCAGTACTTC
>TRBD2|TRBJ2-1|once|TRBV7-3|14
CASSVTSDNNEQFF
TGTGCCAGCAGCGTGACTAGCGACAACAATGAGCAGTTCTTC
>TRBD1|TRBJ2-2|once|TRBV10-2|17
CASRGFKGQGDTGELFF
TGCGCCAGCCGAGGATTTAAGGGACAGGGAGACACCGGGGAGCTGTTTTTT
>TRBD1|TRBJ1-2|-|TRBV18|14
CASSPSGQVYGYTF
TGTGCCAGCTCACCCTCAGGACAGGTCTATGGCTACACCTTC
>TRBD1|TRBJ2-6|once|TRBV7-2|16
CASSLPGGSGANVLTF
TGTGCCAGCAGCTTGCCAGGGGGCTCTGGGGCCAACGTCCTGACTTTC
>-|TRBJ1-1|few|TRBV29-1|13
CSVQRGVNTEAFF
TGCAGCGTTCAACGGGGGGTGAACACTGAAGCTTTCTTT
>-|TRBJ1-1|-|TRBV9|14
CASSLQGSNTEAFF
TGTGCCAGCAGCCTACAGGGATCGAACACTGAAGCTTTCTTT
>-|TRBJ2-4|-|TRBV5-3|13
CARQTSSLNIQYF
TGTGCCAGGCAGACTAGTAGCCTGAACATTCAGTACTTC
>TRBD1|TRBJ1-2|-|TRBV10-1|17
CASSETYTGAANYGYTF
TGCGCCAGCAGTGAGACCTACACAGGGGCGGCTAACTATGGCTACACCTTC
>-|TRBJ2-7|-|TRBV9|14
CASSPQQVDYEQYF
TGTGCCAGCAGCCCGCAGCAGGTAGACTACGAGCAGTACTTC
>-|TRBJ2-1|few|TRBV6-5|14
CASSLRTTSYEQFF
TGTGCCAGCAGTCTTCGGACTACCTCGTATGAGCAGTTCTTC
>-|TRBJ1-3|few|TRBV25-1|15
CASSDPGRVTNTIYF
TGTGCCAGCAGTGACCCCGGGAGAGTCACAAACACCATATATTTT
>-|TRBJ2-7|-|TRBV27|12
CASSPQLGEQYF
TGTGCCAGCAGTCCCCAACTAGGGGAGCAGTACTTC
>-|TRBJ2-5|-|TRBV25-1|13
CASSDRVQETQYF
TGTGCCAGCAGTGACAGGGTCCAAGAGACCCAGTACTTC
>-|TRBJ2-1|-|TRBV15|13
CATSFGANNEQFF
TGTGCCACCAGCTTTGGGGCGAACAATGAGCAGTTCTTC
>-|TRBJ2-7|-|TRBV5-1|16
CASRDTTRGGSYEQYF
TGCGCCAGCAGGGACACGACACGAGGAGGGTCTTACGAGCAGTACTTC
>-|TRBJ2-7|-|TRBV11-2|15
CASSLAAGSTYEQYF
TGTGCCAGCAGCTTAGCCGCGGGGTCAACCTACGAGCAGTACTTC
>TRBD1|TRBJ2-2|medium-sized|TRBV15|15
CATSARDRDTGELFF
TGTGCCACCAGCGCCCGGGACAGGGACACCGGGGAGCTGTTTTTT
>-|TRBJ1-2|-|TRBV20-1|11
CSAGAGRGYTF
TGCAGTGCTGGAGCAGGTCGCGGCTACACCTTC
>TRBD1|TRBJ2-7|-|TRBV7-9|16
CASSTDRDRGPYEQYF
TGTGCCAGCAGCACAGACCGGGACAGGGGGCCCTACGAGCAGTACTTC
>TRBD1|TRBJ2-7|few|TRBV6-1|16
CASSGRGTGFLYEQYF
TGTGCCAGCAGTGGGAGGGGGACAGGCTTTTTATACGAGCAGTACTTC
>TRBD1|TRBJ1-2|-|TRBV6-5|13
CASSWDREYGYTF
TGTGCCAGCAGTTGGGACAGGGAATATGGCTACACCTTC
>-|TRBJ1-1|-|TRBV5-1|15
CASSITGPMNTEAFF
TGCGCCAGCAGCATCACAGGGCCTATGAACACTGAAGCTTTCTTT
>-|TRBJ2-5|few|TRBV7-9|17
CASSPRGLFQGQETQYF
TGTGCCAGCAGCCCGAGGGGCCTGTTTCAGGGGCAAGAGACCCAGTACTTC
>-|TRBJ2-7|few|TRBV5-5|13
CASSPGSTYEQYF
TGTGCCAGCAGCCCCGGGTCCACCTACGAGCAGTACTTC
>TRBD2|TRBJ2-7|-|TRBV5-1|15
CASSFASGSFYEQYF
TGCGCCAGCAGCTTCGCCAGCGGGAGTTTTTACGAGCAGTACTTC
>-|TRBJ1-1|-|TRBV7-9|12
CASSLLETEAFF
TGTGCCAGCAGCTTACTGGAGACTGAAGCTTTCTTT
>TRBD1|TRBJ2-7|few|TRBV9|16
CASSARTGQDAYEQYF
TGTGCCAGCAGCGCGCGAACGGGACAGGACGCTTACGAGCAGTACTTC
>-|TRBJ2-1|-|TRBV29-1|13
CSVEGSSYNEQFF
TGCAGCGTTGAAGGGAGCTCCTACAATGAGCAGTTCTTC
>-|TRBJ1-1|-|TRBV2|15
CASSETNTLGTEAFF
TGTGCCAGCAGTGAAACTAACACCCTCGGGACTGAAGCTTTCTTT
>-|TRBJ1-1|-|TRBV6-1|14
CASSENTGSTEAFF
TGTGCCAGCAGTGAAAATACAGGTTCCACTGAAGCTTTCTTT
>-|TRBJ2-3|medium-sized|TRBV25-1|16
CASSDNRDTSTDTQYF
TGTGCCAGCAGTGACAACAGGGATACTAGCACAGATACGCAGTATTTT
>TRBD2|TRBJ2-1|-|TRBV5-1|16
CASSLTGTSLSNEQFF
TGCGCCAGCAGCCTTACCGGGACTAGCTTAAGCAATGAGCAGTTCTTC
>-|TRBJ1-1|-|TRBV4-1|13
CASSQEGYTEAFF
TGCGCCAGCAGCCAAGAGGGCTACACTGAAGCTTTCTTT
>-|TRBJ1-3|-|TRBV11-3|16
CASSSPTGTLKNTIYF
TGTGCCAGCAGCTCCCCGACCGGGACACTTAAAAACACCATATATTTT
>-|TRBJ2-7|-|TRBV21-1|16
CASSSMRGLATHEQYF
TGTGCCAGCAGCTCGATGAGGGGACTAGCAACCCACGAGCAGTACTTC
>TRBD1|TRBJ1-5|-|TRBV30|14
CAWDTGGAGQPQHF
TGTGCCTGGGACACAGGGGGCGCAGGTCAGCCCCAGCATTTT